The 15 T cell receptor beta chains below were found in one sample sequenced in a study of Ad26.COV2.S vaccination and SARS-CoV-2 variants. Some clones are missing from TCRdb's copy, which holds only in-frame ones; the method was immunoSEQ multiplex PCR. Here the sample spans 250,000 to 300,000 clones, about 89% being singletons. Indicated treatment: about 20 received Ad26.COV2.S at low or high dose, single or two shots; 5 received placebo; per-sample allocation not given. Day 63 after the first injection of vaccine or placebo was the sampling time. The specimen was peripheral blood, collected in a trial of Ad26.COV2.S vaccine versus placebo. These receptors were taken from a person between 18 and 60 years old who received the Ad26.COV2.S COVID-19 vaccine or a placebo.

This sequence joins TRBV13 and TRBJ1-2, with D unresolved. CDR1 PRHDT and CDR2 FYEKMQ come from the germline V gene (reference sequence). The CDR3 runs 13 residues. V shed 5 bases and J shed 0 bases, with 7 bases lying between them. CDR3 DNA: TGTGCCAGCAGCCAAACTCCTAACTATGGCTACACCTTC. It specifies CASSQTPNYGYTF.

Written as DNA, the CDR3 is TGTGCCAGCAGCGGAGTAGCGGACAATGAGCAGTTCTTC. Its translation: CASSGVADNEQFF. The V gene is TRBV9, the J gene TRBJ2-1; the D gene is possibly TRBD2 (6 bases). Germline CDR1 and CDR2: SGDLS and YYNGEE. The CDR3 loop spans 13 amino acids. Trimming took 3 bases from V and 5 from J, leaving 9 bases between them.

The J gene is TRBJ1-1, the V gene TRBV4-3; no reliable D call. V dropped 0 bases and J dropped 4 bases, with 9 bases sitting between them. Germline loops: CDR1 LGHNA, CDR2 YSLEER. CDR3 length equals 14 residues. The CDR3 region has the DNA TGCGCCAGCAGCCAAGAAGGTTTCTCCACTGAAGCTTTCTTT. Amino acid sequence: CASSQEGFSTEAFF.

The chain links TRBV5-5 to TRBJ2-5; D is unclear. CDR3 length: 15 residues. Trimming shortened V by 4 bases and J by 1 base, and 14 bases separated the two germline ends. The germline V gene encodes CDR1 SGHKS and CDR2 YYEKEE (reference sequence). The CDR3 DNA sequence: TGTGCCAGCAGCACAACCAGAGGACCCCAAGAGACCCAGTACTTC. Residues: CASSTTRGPQETQYF.

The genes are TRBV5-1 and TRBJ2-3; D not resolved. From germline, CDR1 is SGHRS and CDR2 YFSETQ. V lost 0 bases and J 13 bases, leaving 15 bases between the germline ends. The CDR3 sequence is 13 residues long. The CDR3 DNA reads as TGCGCCAGCAGCTTGGTCCGGCACGGTTCTAAGTATTTT. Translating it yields CASSLVRHGSKYF. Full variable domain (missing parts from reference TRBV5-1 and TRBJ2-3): KAGVTQTPRYLIKTRGQQVTLSCSPISGHRSVSWYQQTPGQGLQFLFEYFSETQRNKGNFPGRFSGRQFSNSRSEMNVSTLELGDSALYLCASSLVRHGSKYFGPGTRLTVL.

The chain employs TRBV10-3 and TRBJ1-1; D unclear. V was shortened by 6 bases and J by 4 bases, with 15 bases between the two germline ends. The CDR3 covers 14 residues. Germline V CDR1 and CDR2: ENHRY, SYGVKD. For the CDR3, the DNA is TGTGCCATCAGCCAGGACCCCGGCGGCACTGAAGCTTTCTTT. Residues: CAISQDPGGTEAFF.

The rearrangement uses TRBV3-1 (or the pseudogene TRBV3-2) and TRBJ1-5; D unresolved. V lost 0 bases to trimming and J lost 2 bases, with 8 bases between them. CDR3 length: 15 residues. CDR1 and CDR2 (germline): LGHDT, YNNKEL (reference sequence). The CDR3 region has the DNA TGTGCCAGCAGCCAAGATAGTATCGGCAATCAGCCCCAGCATTTT. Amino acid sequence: CASSQDSIGNQPQHF.

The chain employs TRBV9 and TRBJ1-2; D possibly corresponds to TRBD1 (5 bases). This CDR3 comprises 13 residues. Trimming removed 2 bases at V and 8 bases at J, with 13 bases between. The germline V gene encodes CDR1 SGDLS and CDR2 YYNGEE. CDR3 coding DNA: TGTGCCAGCAGCGTGGGGGGGAAAGGCGGCTACACCTTC. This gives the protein CASSVGGKGGYTF.

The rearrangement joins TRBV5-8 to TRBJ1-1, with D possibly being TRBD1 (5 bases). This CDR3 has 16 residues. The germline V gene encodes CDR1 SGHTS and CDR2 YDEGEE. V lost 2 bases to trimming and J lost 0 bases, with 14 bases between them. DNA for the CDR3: TGTGCCAGCAGCTTCTCTTGGGGCAGTTTGAACACTGAAGCTTTCTTT. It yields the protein CASSFSWGSLNTEAFF.

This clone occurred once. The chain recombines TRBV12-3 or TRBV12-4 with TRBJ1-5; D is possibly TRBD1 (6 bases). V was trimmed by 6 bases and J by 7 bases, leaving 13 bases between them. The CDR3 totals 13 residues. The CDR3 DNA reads TGTGCCAGCAGCAGAGGGGGGGCCCAGCCCCAGCATTTT. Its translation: CASSRGGAQPQHF.

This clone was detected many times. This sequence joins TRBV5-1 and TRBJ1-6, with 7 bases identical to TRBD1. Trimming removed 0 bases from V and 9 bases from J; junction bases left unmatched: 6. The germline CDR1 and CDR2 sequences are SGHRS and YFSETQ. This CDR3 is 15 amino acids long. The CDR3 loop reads CASSLEDRSASPLHF. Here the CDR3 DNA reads TGCGCCAGCAGCTTGGAGGACAGGTCGGCTTCACCCCTCCACTTT.

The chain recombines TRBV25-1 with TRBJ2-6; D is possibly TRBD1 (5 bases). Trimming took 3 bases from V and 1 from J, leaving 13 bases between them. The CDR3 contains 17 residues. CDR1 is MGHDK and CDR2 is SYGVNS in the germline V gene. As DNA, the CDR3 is TGTGCCAGCAGTGAGTGGCAGGGTACTTCTGGGGCCAACGTCCTGACTTTC. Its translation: CASSEWQGTSGANVLTF.

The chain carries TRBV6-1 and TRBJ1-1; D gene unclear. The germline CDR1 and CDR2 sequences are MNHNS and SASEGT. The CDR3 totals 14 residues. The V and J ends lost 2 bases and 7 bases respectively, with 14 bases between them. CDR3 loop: CASSEPSISLEAFF. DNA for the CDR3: TGTGCCAGCAGTGAACCGTCTATATCCCTTGAAGCTTTCTTT.

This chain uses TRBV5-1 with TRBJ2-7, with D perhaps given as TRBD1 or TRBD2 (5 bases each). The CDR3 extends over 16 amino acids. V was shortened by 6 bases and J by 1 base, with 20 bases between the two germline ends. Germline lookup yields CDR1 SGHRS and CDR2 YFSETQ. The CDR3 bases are TGCGCCAGCAAGAGGGGCGAGTGGGGTGGTTCCTACGAGCAGTACTTC. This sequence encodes CASKRGEWGGSYEQYF.

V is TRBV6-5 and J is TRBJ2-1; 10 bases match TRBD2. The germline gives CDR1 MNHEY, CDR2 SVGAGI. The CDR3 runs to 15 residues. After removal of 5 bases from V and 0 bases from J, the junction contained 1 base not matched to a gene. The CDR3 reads CASSLAGDSYNEQFF. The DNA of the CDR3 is TGTGCCAGCAGTCTAGCGGGAGACTCCTACAATGAGCAGTTCTTC.